Shown below are 21 T cell receptor beta chains from a single sample sequenced in a study of blood T cells in healthy people across ages. For the second PCR, which ran for about 7 to 11 cycles, a sample-barcoded 5' primer and a J-beta primer mix were used. One entry per CDR3 protein results from TCRdb running MiXCR on the 5' RACE reads. The sample has about 1,400,000 distinct CDR3 sequences, around 59% seen once; the top ten hold 6.5% to 8%. The material sequenced was blood. The receptors were sampled from a young man in good health.

V is TRBV4-1 and J is TRBJ2-3, with 10 bases identical to TRBD2. From germline, CDR1 is MGHRA and CDR2 YSYEKL. J was trimmed by 5 bases and V by 0 bases; bases with no gene match: 8. CDR3 size: 17 residues. The CDR3 bases are TGCGCCAGCAGCCAAGATCCCCTAGCGGGAGCTCAAGATACGCAGTATTTT. Its protein product is CASSQDPLAGAQDTQYF.

The chain joins TRBV6-2 or TRBV6-3 to TRBJ1-6; no reliable D call. Germline lookup yields CDR1 MNHEY and CDR2 SVGEGT. Trimming took off 8 bases at V and 0 bases at J, with 11 bases between the two ends. The CDR3 length is 15 residues. CDR3 residues: CASSERVSYNSPLHF. As DNA, the CDR3 is TGTGCCAGCTCTGAGCGGGTCTCCTATAATTCACCCCTCCACTTT.

There are a few counts of this clonotype. The rearrangement joins TRBV4-3 to TRBJ1-2; possibly TRBD1 for D (6 bases). In germline, CDR1 is LGHNA, CDR2 YSLEER. The CDR3 spans 14 residues. V was clipped by 4 bases and J by 8 bases, with 17 bases between them. This CDR3 is CASSPSQGLKGYTF. DNA of the CDR3: TGCGCCAGCAGCCCATCCCAGGGGTTAAAAGGCTACACCTTC.

As for this clonotype: An end of the junction does not agree with germline; a read error may underlie this. This chain joins TRBV5-1 and TRBJ1-2; perhaps TRBD1 as D (6 bases). The CDR3 length is 14 residues. Germline CDR1 SGHRS, CDR2 YFSETQ. The CDR3 nucleotides read TGCGCCAGCAGCCGGACGGGGGCAAACTGTGGCTACACCTTC. It codes for CASSRTGANCGYTF.

The CDR3 loop reads CASSPGPRVNEKLFF. The DNA of the CDR3 is TGTGCCAGCAGCCCGGGCCCCAGAGTTAATGAAAAACTGTTTTTT. V gene TRBV7-9 combines with J gene TRBJ1-4; D remains ambiguous. CDR3 length: 15 residues. Trimming removed 5 bases at V and 4 bases at J, with 14 bases between. Germline assignment: CDR1 SEHNR and CDR2 FQNEAQ (reference sequence).

This rearrangement joins TRBV5-1 to TRBJ2-1; TRBD2 might be the D (5 bases). Germline CDR1 reads SGHRS; CDR2 reads YFSETQ. Between the trimmed V and J ends, which lost 4 bases and 5 bases, there was a span of 19 bases. The CDR3 runs 16 residues. The CDR3 sequence is CASSHQAEGPNNEQFF. CDR3 nucleotides: TGCGCCAGCAGCCACCAAGCGGAAGGGCCTAACAATGAGCAGTTCTTC. Using reference TRBV5-1 and TRBJ2-1 for the parts outside the CDR3, the full variable domain is KAGVTQTPRYLIKTRGQQVTLSCSPISGHRSVSWYQQTPGQGLQFLFEYFSETQRNKGNFPGRFSGRQFSNSRSEMNVSTLELGDSALYLCASSHQAEGPNNEQFFGPGTRLTVL.

The chain combines TRBV6-1 with TRBJ2-5; D call uncertain. The DNA end favors TRBJ2-7, so the J call may be wrong. The CDR3 sequence is 12 residues long. The germline V gene encodes CDR1 MNHNS and CDR2 SASEGT. CDR3 nucleotides: TGTGCCAGCAGTGAACCTGAGCTCGAGCAGTACTTC. The encoded protein is CASSEPELEQYF.

The chain couples TRBV7-6 to TRBJ2-5; no clear D gene. The germline gives CDR1 SGHVS, CDR2 FNYEAQ. The CDR3 is made up of 15 amino acids. V gave up 2 bases and J gave up 1 base, with 11 bases separating them. CDR3 sequence reads: CASSLNPASQETQYF. The CDR3 DNA reads TGTGCCAGCAGCTTAAATCCAGCCAGCCAAGAGACCCAGTACTTC.

The chain uses TRBV14 and TRBJ1-1; a possible D gene is TRBD1 (5 bases). CDR1 and CDR2 (germline): SGHDN, FVKESK. The CDR3 spans 14 residues. Trimming stripped 2 bases from V and 3 bases from J, with 10 bases between. The CDR3 nucleotides are TGTGCCAGCAGCCAAAGAAAAGGGGACACTGAAGCTTTCTTT. This codes for CASSQRKGDTEAFF.

The chain joins TRBV7-2 to TRBJ2-3; 8 nucleotides match TRBD2. Germline V gene sequence: CDR1 SGHTA, CDR2 FQGNSA. The CDR3 covers 16 residues. V was clipped by 4 bases and J by 1 base; unmatched bases: 7. The CDR3 reads CASSYSSGSGTDTQYF. In DNA, the CDR3 is TGTGCCAGCAGCTACTCGAGCGGGAGTGGCACAGATACGCAGTATTTT.

The rearrangement joins TRBV20-1 to TRBJ2-6, with D possibly being TRBD1 (6 bases). The CDR3 sequence is 14 residues long. Trimming took 6 bases from V and 2 from J, leaving 11 bases between them. CDR1 is DFQATT and CDR2 is SNEGSKA in the germline V gene (reference sequence). The CDR3 region has the DNA TGCAGTGCCGGCAGGGGAGCTGGGGCCAACGTCCTGACTTTC. This translates into CSAGRGAGANVLTF.

This chain joins TRBV28 and TRBJ2-7; D gene unclear. There are 12 residues in the CDR3. Germline assignment: CDR1 MDHEN and CDR2 SYDVKM. V gave up 4 bases and J gave up 10 bases, with 14 bases separating them. The CDR3 nucleotides are TGTGCCAGCAGTTATATATCGACGGAACAGTACTTC. It translates to CASSYISTEQYF.

V is TRBV12-3 or TRBV12-4 and J is TRBJ2-7, with D possibly being TRBD1 or TRBD2 (5 bases each). The CDR3 totals 11 residues. Trimming pared 6 bases from V and 11 bases from J, leaving 14 bases between. As DNA, the CDR3 is TGTGCCAGCAGGGCCGGGGCCACGGAGTACTTC. This gives the protein CASRAGATEYF.

This clonotype appeared a few times. This chain uses TRBV20-1 with TRBJ1-2; D may be TRBD1 (6 bases). The germline V and J ends were trimmed by 3 bases and 2 bases, with 16 bases remaining between them. CDR1 DFQATT and CDR2 SNEGSKA come from the germline V gene (reference sequence). The CDR3 sequence is 15 residues long. CDR3 protein: CSASPRSTGNYGYTF. The CDR3 bases are TGCAGTGCTAGTCCCCGAAGCACAGGGAACTATGGCTACACCTTC.

CDR3 sequence: CASSGYQREPADFKNIQYF. The CDR3, as DNA: TGTGCCAGCAGTGGTTATCAGCGGGAGCCTGCAGACTTCAAAAACATTCAGTACTTC. The chain recombines TRBV2 with TRBJ2-4; 8 bases are shared with TRBD2. Trimming at V came to 4 bases and at J to 3 bases, leaving 17 bases not matched to a gene. Germline V gene data show CDR1 as SNHLY and CDR2 as FYNNEI. This CDR3 spans 19 amino acids.

The chain employs TRBV7-9 and TRBJ1-1; no firm D call. The CDR3 runs 12 residues. Germline V gives CDR1 SEHNR, CDR2 FQNEAQ (reference sequence). Trimming pared 8 bases from V and 1 base from J, leaving 8 bases between. DNA for the CDR3: TGTGCCAGCGTGGAGGCGAACACTGAAGCTTTCTTT. Protein product: CASVEANTEAFF.

This clonotype was recorded a few times. V gene TRBV6-6 combines with J gene TRBJ1-2; D uncertain. V lost 2 bases to trimming and J lost 0 bases, with 10 bases between them. The CDR3 totals 15 residues. Germline CDR1 reads MNHNY; CDR2 reads SVGAGI (reference sequence). CDR3 nucleotide sequence: TGTGCCAGCAGTTACACAGCCGATTCTAACTATGGCTACACCTTC. It is translated as CASSYTADSNYGYTF.

This chain links TRBV25-1 with TRBJ2-7; 12 nucleotides match TRBD1. In germline, CDR1 is MGHDK, CDR2 SYGVNS. This CDR3 is built from 15 residues. V trimming: 4 bases; J trimming: 4 bases; junction bases outside the gene matches: 5. CDR3 DNA: TGTGCCAGCAGTGTCCCGGGACAGGGGGCATACGAGCAGTACTTC. It codes for CASSVPGQGAYEQYF.

The chain recombines TRBV20-1 with TRBJ2-4, with TRBD2 matching over 11 bases. The J call is doubtful: the DNA matches TRBJ2-7 better. CDR3 length: 14 residues. CDR1 is DFQATT, CDR2 SNEGSKA, per germline (reference sequence). The CDR3, as DNA: TGCAGTGCTCAGACTAGCGGGAACCCCTACGAGCAGTACTTC. This encodes CSAQTSGNPYEQYF.

Notes on this clonotype: At one boundary the junction diverges from the germline segment, which might be a read error. This rearrangement joins TRBV6-1 to TRBJ2-4, with TRBD1 matching over 7 bases. In germline, CDR1 is MNHNS, CDR2 SASEGT. CDR3 length: 14 amino acids. CDR3: CASGDRVPVGIQYF. The CDR3, as DNA: TGTGCCAGCGGTGACAGGGTTCCAGTAGGCATTCAGTACTTC.

This clonotype was detected a few times. V gene TRBV4-1 combines with J gene TRBJ2-3, with 7 bases identical to TRBD2. CDR1 and CDR2 (germline): MGHRA, YSYEKL. V lost 4 bases and J lost 4; bases outside the gene matches: 8. The CDR3 is 15 amino acids. This CDR3 is CASSPGGGSADTQYF. The CDR3 region has the DNA TGCGCCAGCAGCCCCGGTGGCGGGAGCGCAGATACGCAGTATTTT.